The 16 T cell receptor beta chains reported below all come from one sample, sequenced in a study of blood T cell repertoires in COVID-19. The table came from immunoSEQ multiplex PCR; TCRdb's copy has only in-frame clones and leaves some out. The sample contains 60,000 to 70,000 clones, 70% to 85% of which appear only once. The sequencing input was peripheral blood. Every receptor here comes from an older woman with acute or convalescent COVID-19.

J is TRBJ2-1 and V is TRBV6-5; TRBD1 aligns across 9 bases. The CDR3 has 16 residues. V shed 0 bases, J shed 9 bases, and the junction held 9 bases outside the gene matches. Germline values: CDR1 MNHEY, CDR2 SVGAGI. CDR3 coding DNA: TGTGCCAGCAGTTACTCCCCGGGACAGGGCCGGGGTGAGCAGTTCTTC. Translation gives CASSYSPGQGRGEQFF.

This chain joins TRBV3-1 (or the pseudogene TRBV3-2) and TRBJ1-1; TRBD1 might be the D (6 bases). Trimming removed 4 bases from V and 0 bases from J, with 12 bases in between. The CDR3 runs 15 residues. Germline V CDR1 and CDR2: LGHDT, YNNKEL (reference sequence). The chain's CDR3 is CASSRQGQMNTEAFF. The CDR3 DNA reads TGTGCCAGCAGCCGTCAGGGGCAGATGAACACTGAAGCTTTCTTT.

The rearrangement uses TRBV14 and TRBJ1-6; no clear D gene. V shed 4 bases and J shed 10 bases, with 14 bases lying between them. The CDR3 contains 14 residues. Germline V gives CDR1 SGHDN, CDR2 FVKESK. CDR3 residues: CASSLEVPSSPLHF. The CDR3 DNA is TGTGCCAGCAGCCTTGAGGTACCCTCCTCACCCCTCCACTTT.

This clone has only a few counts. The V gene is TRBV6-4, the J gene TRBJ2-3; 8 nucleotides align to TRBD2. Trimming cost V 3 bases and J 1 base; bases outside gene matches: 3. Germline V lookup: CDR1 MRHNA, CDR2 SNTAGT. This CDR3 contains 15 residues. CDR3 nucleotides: TGTGCCAGCAGTGAATCAGCGGGGGGCACAGATACGCAGTATTTT. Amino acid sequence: CASSESAGGTDTQYF.

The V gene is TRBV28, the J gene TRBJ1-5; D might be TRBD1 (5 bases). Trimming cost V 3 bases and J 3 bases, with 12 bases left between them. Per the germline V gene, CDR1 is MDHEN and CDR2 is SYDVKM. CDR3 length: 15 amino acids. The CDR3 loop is CASSLPQAHNQPQHF. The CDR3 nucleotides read TGTGCCAGCAGTTTGCCACAGGCGCACAATCAGCCCCAGCATTTT.

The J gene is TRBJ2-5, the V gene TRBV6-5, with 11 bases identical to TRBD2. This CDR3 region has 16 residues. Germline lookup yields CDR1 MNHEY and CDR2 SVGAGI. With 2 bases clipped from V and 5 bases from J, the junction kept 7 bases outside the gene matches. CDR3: CASSYGSSGGVETQYF. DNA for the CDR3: TGTGCCAGCAGTTACGGTAGTAGCGGGGGGGTTGAGACCCAGTACTTC.

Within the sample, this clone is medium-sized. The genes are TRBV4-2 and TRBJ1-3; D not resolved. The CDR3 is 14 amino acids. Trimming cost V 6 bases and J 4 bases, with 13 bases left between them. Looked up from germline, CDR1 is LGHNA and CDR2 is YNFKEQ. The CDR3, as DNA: TGTGCCAGCAGTCTGGGCGCCAGGGGAAACACCATATATTTT. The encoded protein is CASSLGARGNTIYF.

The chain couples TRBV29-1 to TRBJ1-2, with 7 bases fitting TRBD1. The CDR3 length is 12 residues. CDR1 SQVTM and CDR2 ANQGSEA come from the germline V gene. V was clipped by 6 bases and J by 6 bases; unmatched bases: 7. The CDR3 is CSVSGTVNGYTF. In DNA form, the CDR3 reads TGCAGCGTGTCCGGGACAGTGAATGGCTACACCTTC.

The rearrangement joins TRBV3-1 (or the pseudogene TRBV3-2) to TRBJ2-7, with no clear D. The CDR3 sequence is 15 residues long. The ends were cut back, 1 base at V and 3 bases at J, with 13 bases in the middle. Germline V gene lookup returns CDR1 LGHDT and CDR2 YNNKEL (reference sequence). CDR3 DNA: TGTGCCAGCAGCCAAGGGCGCCGGGTCTACTACGAGCAGTACTTC. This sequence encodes CASSQGRRVYYEQYF.

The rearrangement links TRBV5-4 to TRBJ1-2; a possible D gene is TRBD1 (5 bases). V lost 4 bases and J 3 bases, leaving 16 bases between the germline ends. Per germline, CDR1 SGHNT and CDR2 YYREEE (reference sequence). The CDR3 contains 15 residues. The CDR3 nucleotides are TGTGCCAGCAGCGGGGGGACTCGAGAGTACTATGGCTACACCTTC. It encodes CASSGGTREYYGYTF.

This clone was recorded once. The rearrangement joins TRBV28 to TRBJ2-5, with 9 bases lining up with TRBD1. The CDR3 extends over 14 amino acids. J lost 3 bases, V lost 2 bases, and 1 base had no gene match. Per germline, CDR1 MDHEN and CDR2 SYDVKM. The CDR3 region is CASSLRTGEETQYF. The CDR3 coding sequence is TGTGCCAGCAGTTTAAGGACAGGGGAAGAGACCCAGTACTTC.

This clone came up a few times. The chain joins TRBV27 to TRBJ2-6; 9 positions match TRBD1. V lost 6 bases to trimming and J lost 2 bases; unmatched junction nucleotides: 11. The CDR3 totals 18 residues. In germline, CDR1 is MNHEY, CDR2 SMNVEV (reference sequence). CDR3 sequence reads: CASSQRGTGGAGANVLTF. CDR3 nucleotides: TGTGCCAGCAGCCAACGGGGTACAGGGGGCGCTGGGGCCAACGTCCTGACTTTC.

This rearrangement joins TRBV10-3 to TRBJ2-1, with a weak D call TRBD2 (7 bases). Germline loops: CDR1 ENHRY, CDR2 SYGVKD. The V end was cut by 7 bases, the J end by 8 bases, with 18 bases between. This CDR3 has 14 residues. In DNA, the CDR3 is TGTGCCATCACGGGGGGCGGGGTCTGGGATGAGCAGTTCTTC. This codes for CAITGGGVWDEQFF.

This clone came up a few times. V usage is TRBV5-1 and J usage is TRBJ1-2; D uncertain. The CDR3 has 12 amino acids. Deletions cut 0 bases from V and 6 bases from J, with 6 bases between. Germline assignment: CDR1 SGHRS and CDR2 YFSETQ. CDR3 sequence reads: CASSLAVDGYTF. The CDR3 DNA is TGCGCCAGCAGCTTGGCGGTGGATGGCTACACCTTC.

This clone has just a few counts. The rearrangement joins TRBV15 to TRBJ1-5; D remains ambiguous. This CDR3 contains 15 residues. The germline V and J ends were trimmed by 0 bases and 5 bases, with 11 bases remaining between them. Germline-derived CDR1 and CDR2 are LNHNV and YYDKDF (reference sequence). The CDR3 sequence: CATSRDLTGDQPQHF. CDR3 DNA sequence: TGTGCCACCAGCAGAGATTTGACCGGGGATCAGCCCCAGCATTTT.

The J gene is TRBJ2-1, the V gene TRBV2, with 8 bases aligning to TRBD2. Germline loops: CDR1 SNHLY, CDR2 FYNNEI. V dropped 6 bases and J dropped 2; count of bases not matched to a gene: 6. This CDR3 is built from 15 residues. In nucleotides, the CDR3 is TGTGCCAGCAGGAGCAGCGGGGGCCCCTACAATGAGCAGTTCTTC. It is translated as CASRSSGGPYNEQFF.